The sequence of this T cell receptor beta chain was determined in a study of blood T cell repertoires in COVID-19. Study summary: There were acute and convalescent COVID-19 samples, and they came from the United States, Italy and Spain. PBMCs, B-cell-depleted T cells, or T cells were the source of the cDNA or gDNA that made up the material.

The assay was immunoSEQ multiplex PCR, and TCRdb's table has in-frame clones only and misses some. The sample contains about 200,000 clones, around nine tenths of which appear only once. Per the germline V gene, CDR1 is SEHNR and CDR2 is FQNEAQ (reference sequence). The CDR3 spans 19 residues. V was clipped by 5 bases and J by 3 bases, with 23 bases between them. This chain uses TRBV7-9 with TRBJ2-6; a possible D gene is TRBD1 (6 bases). This clonotype was obtained from a man aged 60-69 years who had recovered from COVID-19. Material for sequencing was peripheral blood. CDR3 coding DNA: TGTGCCAGCAGCCCCTACTCTTTGGACAGAAGCATTGGGGCCAACGTCCTGACTTTC. It codes for CASSPYSLDRSIGANVLTF.